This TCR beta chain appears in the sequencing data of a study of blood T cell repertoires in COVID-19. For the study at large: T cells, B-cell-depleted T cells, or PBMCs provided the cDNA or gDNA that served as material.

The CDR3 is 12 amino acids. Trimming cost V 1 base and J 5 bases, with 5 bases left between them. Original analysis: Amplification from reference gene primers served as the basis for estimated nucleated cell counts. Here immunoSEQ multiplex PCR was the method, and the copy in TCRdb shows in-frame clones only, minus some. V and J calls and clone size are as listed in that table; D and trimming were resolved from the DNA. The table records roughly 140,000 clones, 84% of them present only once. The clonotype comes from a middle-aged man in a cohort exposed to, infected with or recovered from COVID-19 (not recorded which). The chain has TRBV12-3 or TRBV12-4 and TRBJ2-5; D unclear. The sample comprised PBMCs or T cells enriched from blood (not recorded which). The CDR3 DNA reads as TGTGCCAGCAGTTTAGAAGAGGAGACCCAGTACTTC. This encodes CASSLEEETQYF.